A selection of T cell receptor beta chains follows, all from one sample in a study of blood T cells in healthy people across ages. TCRdb independently ran MiXCR on the 5' RACE reads; one entry per CDR3 protein. The table records over 600,000 distinct CDR3 sequences, about 21% of them present only once. Sequencing was carried out using blood. The source is a man between 70 and 80 years old in good health. Both conserved end residues are part of each CDR3. The order of the fields is J gene, D gene, V gene, clone size, CDR3 DNA, CDR3 protein. D genes are given only for firm matches. Clone size, where shown, is once, few, many, or a class for clones that have expanded.

TRBJ2-7,-,TRBV7-8,-,TGTGCCAGCACCATTAATGAGGGGGCCTACGAGCAGTACTTC,CASTINEGAYEQYF
TRBJ2-5,TRBD1,TRBV25-1,-,TGTGCCAGCAAGCCAGGGGGACAGGCCTCGGGGACCCAGTACTTC,CASKPGGQASGTQYF
TRBJ2-7,TRBD2,TRBV12-3/TRBV12-4,few,TGTGCCAGCAGTGTGGGACTAGCGGGAGTACCCCACTACGAGCAGTACTTC,CASSVGLAGVPHYEQYF
TRBJ2-1,-,TRBV5-1,few,TGCGCCAGCAGCTTGGAGGCAGGGCCTATCGATGAGCAGTTCTTC,CASSLEAGPIDEQFF
TRBJ2-1,-,TRBV7-7,-,TGTGCTAGCAGCTTAGACGGACCGTATGAGCAGTTCTTC,CASSLDGPYEQFF
TRBJ2-4,-,TRBV5-4,-,TGTGCCAGCAGTATAGACCAAAACATTCAGTACTTC,CASSIDQNIQYF
TRBJ2-7,TRBD1,TRBV20-1,-,TGCAGTGTCAATTCCGGGACAGCGGACTACGAGCAGTACTTC,CSVNSGTADYEQYF
TRBJ2-3,TRBD2,TRBV20-1,few,TGCAGTGCTAGAGATCTTCTAGCGGGAGGGCCAGATACGCAGTATTTT,CSARDLLAGGPDTQYF
TRBJ2-2,-,TRBV28,-,TGTGCCAGCAGTTTAATAAAGGGGAACACCGGGGAGCTGTTTTTT,CASSLIKGNTGELFF
TRBJ2-2,TRBD2,TRBV2,few,TGTGCCAGCACTACTAGCGTAGGCACCGGGGAGCTGTTTTTT,CASTTSVGTGELFF
TRBJ1-1,-,TRBV10-3,-,TGTGCCATCAGTGAGTGGGAGGGGCGCACTGAAGCTTTCTTT,CAISEWEGRTEAFF
TRBJ2-3,TRBD1,TRBV3-1,-,TGTGCCAGCAGCCAAGATTCGTCAGGGGGCAATAACGCGCAGTATTTT,CASSQDSSGGNNAQYF
TRBJ2-5,-,TRBV20-1,few,TGCAGTGCAAAATGGGGGGAGACCCAGTACTTC,CSAKWGETQYF
TRBJ2-3,-,TRBV6-1,-,TGTGCCAGCAGTGAAGGGCTCGGCCTTACCGATACGCAGTATTTT,CASSEGLGLTDTQYF
TRBJ2-1,-,TRBV7-3,few,TGTGCCAGCAGCTTAGGGACTCATGTTGATGAGCAGTTCTTC,CASSLGTHVDEQFF
TRBJ2-5,-,TRBV20-1,-,TGCAGTGCTAGCCCCGGGGACCTTCAAGAGACCCAGTACTTC,CSASPGDLQETQYF
TRBJ2-7,-,TRBV10-2,few,TGCGCCAGCAGGGAGAGACAAGAGCAGTACTTC,CASRERQEQYF
TRBJ2-1,TRBD2,TRBV24-1,-,TGTGCCACCAGGGATTCCTTTAGCGGGAGGTCCTACAATGAGCAGTTCTTC,CATRDSFSGRSYNEQFF
TRBJ2-1,-,TRBV20-1,once,TGCAGTGCTCGCCGGGACCCTCCTAGTGAGCAGTTCTTC,CSARRDPPSEQFF
TRBJ2-2,TRBD2,TRBV20-1,-,TGCAGTGCTAGAGCCTGGACTAGCGCGAACACCGGGGAGCTGTTTTTT,CSARAWTSANTGELFF
TRBJ1-6,-,TRBV2,-,TGTGCCAGCAGTGCCAGTAGGGGCCAGGGGAATTCACCCCTCCACTTT,CASSASRGQGNSPLHF
TRBJ2-1,TRBD2,TRBV29-1,-,TGCAGCGTTGGGGTCGGAGCGGGATCTTACAATGAGCAGTTCTTC,CSVGVGAGSYNEQFF
TRBJ2-6,-,TRBV20-1,few,TGCAGTGCTAGAGATGCAGGTGGGGCCAACGTCCTGACTTTC,CSARDAGGANVLTF
TRBJ2-1,-,TRBV5-1,few,TGCGCCAGCAGCTTGCGAGTAGACAATGAGCAGTTCTTC,CASSLRVDNEQFF
TRBJ1-5,-,TRBV20-1,-,TGCAGTGCTAGCTCCCTGGGGGAGGTTCAGCCCCAGCATTTT,CSASSLGEVQPQHF
TRBJ1-3,TRBD1,TRBV6-5,-,TGTGCCAGCAGTTACGGGACAGACTCTGGAAACACCATATATTTT,CASSYGTDSGNTIYF
TRBJ1-6,-,TRBV6-1,-,TGTGCCAGCAGTACGGACGGACCAAGCTCCTATAATTCACCCCTCCACTTT,CASSTDGPSSYNSPLHF
TRBJ2-3,TRBD2,TRBV5-1,-,TGCGCCAGCAGCAGTAAACTAGCGGGGGATGTCGATACGCAGTATTTT,CASSSKLAGDVDTQYF
TRBJ2-5,-,TRBV29-1,-,TGCAGCGTAGGTACTAGACAAGAGACCCAGTACTTC,CSVGTRQETQYF
TRBJ2-3,TRBD2,TRBV28,-,TGTGCCAGCAGGTGGAATAGTGCCAGCGGGACTAGCACAGATACGCAGTATTTT,CASRWNSASGTSTDTQYF
TRBJ2-7,TRBD2,TRBV20-1,few,TGCAGTGCTAGACTAGCGGGAGTATTTAACGAGCAGTACTTC,CSARLAGVFNEQYF
TRBJ2-1,TRBD2,TRBV13,-,TGTGCCAGCAGGCCCGATAGCGGGATAACCTACAATGAGCAGTTCTTC,CASRPDSGITYNEQFF